These T cell receptor beta chains were read from a single sample in a study of blood T cells in healthy people across ages. MiXCR was run by TCRdb on the 5' RACE reads, yielding one entry per CDR3 protein. The table has over 750,000 distinct CDR3 sequences, approximately 25% seen once. The sample was also reused in another study, on T cells of mothers and their children.

Source material: blood. These receptors all come from a boy aged 10-17 years in good health. Each CDR3 is given with its conserved first and last residue. The D gene is left open where the match is weak. Some rows have no size entry. The others give once, few or many, or a class for an expanded clone.

TRBJ2-1 | TRBD1 | . | TRBV27 | CASIHEPGQYNEQFF | TGTGCCAGCATTCACGAACCGGGACAGTACAATGAGCAGTTCTTC
TRBJ1-1 | . | few | TRBV7-9 | CASSSRLQYYTEAFF | TGTGCCAGCAGCTCCAGACTCCAGTACTACACTGAAGCTTTCTTT
TRBJ1-4 | TRBD1 | few | TRBV7-9 | CASSLGGQPNEKLFF | TGTGCCAGCAGCTTAGGGGGACAGCCTAATGAAAAACTGTTTTTT
TRBJ1-2 | TRBD1 | . | TRBV20-1 | CSAEARTGDYGYTF | TGCAGTGCGGAGGCTCGGACAGGCGACTATGGCTACACCTTC
TRBJ1-1 | . | . | TRBV15 | CATSRDPSMNTEAFF | TGTGCCACCAGCAGAGATCCTAGTATGAACACTGAAGCTTTCTTT
TRBJ2-2 | TRBD1 | . | TRBV3-1 | CASSHQTGVNTGELFF | TGTGCCAGCAGCCATCAGACAGGGGTAAACACCGGGGAGCTGTTTTTT
TRBJ2-1 | . | few | TRBV5-1 | CASRDGPHEQFF | TGCGCCAGCAGAGATGGGCCCCATGAGCAGTTCTTC
TRBJ1-2 | . | few | TRBV29-1 | CSVAAEGYTF | TGCAGCGTTGCGGCGGAAGGCTACACCTTC
TRBJ2-1 | TRBD2 | . | TRBV27 | CASSPRLAGERGGTNEQFF | TGTGCCAGCAGTCCGAGACTAGCGGGAGAGAGAGGGGGAACCAATGAGCAGTTCTTC
TRBJ1-5 | TRBD1 | . | TRBV5-1 | CASSAGQGPNQPQHF | TGCGCCAGCAGCGCGGGACAGGGCCCCAATCAGCCCCAGCATTTT
TRBJ1-4 | TRBD1 | few | TRBV12-5 | CASGFDPGQGAANEKLFF | TGTGCTAGTGGTTTCGATCCGGGACAGGGGGCCGCTAATGAAAAACTGTTTTTT
TRBJ2-3 | . | few | TRBV20-1 | CSARTSGTDTQYF | TGCAGTGCTAGGACTAGTGGCACAGATACGCAGTATTTT
TRBJ1-6 | . | few | TRBV19 | CASSPSAVYSPLHF | TGTGCCAGTAGTCCCTCGGCAGTTTATTCACCCCTCCACTTT
TRBJ1-5 | . | few | TRBV3-1 | CASSQDLSNQPQHF | TGTGCCAGCAGCCAAGATCTGAGCAATCAGCCCCAGCATTTT
TRBJ2-2 | . | few | TRBV19 | CASSIGHKNTGELFF | TGTGCCAGTAGTATCGGACACAAGAACACCGGGGAGCTGTTTTTT
TRBJ2-2 | . | . | TRBV12-3/TRBV12-4 | CASSRGQPGTGELFF | TGTGCCAGCAGCCGAGGACAGCCGGGCACCGGGGAGCTGTTTTTT
TRBJ1-3 | . | few | TRBV6-5 | CASRRDVSGNTIYF | TGTGCCAGCCGCAGGGACGTTTCTGGAAACACCATATATTTT
TRBJ2-3 | . | . | TRBV9 | CASSVEGAGNGYTQYF | TGTGCCAGCAGCGTAGAGGGAGCGGGTAACGGATATACGCAGTATTTT
TRBJ2-5 | . | . | TRBV2 | CASTKGDQETQYF | TGTGCCAGCACGAAGGGGGATCAAGAGACCCAGTACTTC
TRBJ2-5 | TRBD2 | . | TRBV29-1 | CSVLAGGPETQYF | TGCAGCGTGTTAGCGGGGGGCCCAGAGACCCAGTACTTC
TRBJ2-5 | TRBD2 | . | TRBV29-1 | CSVVSGAREGTQYF | TGCAGCGTTGTTTCAGGGGCGCGGGAGGGGACCCAGTACTTC
TRBJ1-3 | . | . | TRBV4-1 | CASSPPGVSGNTIYF | TGCGCCAGCAGCCCCCCGGGGGTCTCTGGAAACACCATATATTTT
TRBJ2-2 | . | . | TRBV15 | CATSRVGTGELFF | TGTGCCACCAGCAGAGTGGGCACCGGGGAGCTGTTTTTT
TRBJ2-4 | TRBD1 | few | TRBV7-2 | CASSPFGDRGFGIQYF | TGTGCCAGCAGCCCCTTTGGGGACAGGGGATTTGGCATTCAGTACTTC
TRBJ2-3 | . | . | TRBV12-3/TRBV12-4 | CASSWDSKYTDTQYF | TGTGCCAGCAGCTGGGACTCGAAGTACACAGATACGCAGTATTTT
TRBJ2-1 | . | . | TRBV20-1 | CSALRRGSSYNEQFF | TGCAGTGCTCTCAGGCGGGGAAGCTCCTACAATGAGCAGTTCTTC
TRBJ2-5 | TRBD1 | . | TRBV29-1 | CSVDPTGIETQYF | TGCAGCGTTGACCCGACAGGGATAGAGACCCAGTACTTC
TRBJ2-1 | . | . | TRBV29-1 | CSVVRNEQFF | TGCAGCGTTGTACGGAATGAGCAGTTCTTC
TRBJ2-7 | TRBD2 | few | TRBV27 | CASSTTAGESYEQYF | TGTGCCAGCAGCACTACAGCGGGAGAGTCTTACGAGCAGTACTTC
TRBJ2-1 | . | . | TRBV7-9 | CASRDGRYEQFF | TGTGCCAGCAGGGACGGGCGCTATGAGCAGTTCTTC
TRBJ2-7 | . | . | TRBV2 | CASSPPGASDEQYF | TGTGCCAGCAGTCCTCCGGGAGCTTCGGACGAGCAGTACTTC
TRBJ2-5 | TRBD1 | few | TRBV27 | CASSLGQVYEQHF | TGTGCCAGCAGTTTGGGACAGGTCTACGAGCAGCACTTC
TRBJ2-7 | TRBD2 | . | TRBV29-1 | CSVEGLANLREQYF | TGCAGCGTCGAGGGACTAGCGAACCTACGGGAGCAGTACTTC
TRBJ2-3 | TRBD1 | . | TRBV6-5 | CASSRSRTGTQYF | TGTGCCAGCAGCCGGTCCCGGACAGGTACGCAGTATTTT
TRBJ1-2 | . | . | TRBV2 | CASSKIFGDYGYTF | TGTGCCAGCAGTAAAATCTTCGGGGACTATGGCTACACCTTC
TRBJ1-2 | . | . | TRBV3-1 | CASSQDGGGRYTF | TGTGCCAGCAGCCAAGACGGCGGGGGCCGCTACACCTTC
TRBJ2-6 | TRBD1 | . | TRBV2 | CASSLGQAISGANVLTF | TGTGCCAGCAGTCTCGGACAGGCCATCTCTGGGGCCAACGTCCTGACTTTC
TRBJ1-4 | . | few | TRBV13 | CASSPDESQLFF | TGTGCCAGCAGCCCTGATGAGTCCCAACTGTTTTTT
TRBJ2-2 | . | few | TRBV20-1 | CSARAPRDTGELFF | TGCAGTGCTAGAGCGCCCAGGGACACCGGGGAGCTGTTTTTT
TRBJ1-2 | . | . | TRBV29-1 | CSARGGNGGYTF | TGCAGCGCTAGGGGGGGGAACGGTGGCTACACCTTC
TRBJ1-2 | TRBD1 | . | TRBV27 | CASSSASGGAYGYTF | TGTGCCAGCAGTTCCGCTTCAGGGGGTGCCTATGGCTACACCTTC
TRBJ1-2 | . | . | TRBV5-1 | CASSVGLERGYTF | TGCGCCAGCAGCGTCGGTCTCGAGAGGGGCTACACCTTC
TRBJ2-2 | . | few | TRBV5-1 | CASTIRGNTGELFF | TGCGCCAGCACCATTCGGGGGAACACCGGGGAGCTGTTTTTT
TRBJ2-5 | . | . | TRBV6-8 | CASFPPGIQETQYF | TGTGCCAGCTTCCCCCCCGGAATCCAAGAGACCCAGTACTTC
TRBJ2-7 | . | . | TRBV2 | CASSPGVAGVGYEQYF | TGTGCCAGCAGCCCAGGGGTTGCGGGAGTAGGCTACGAGCAGTACTTC
TRBJ2-7 | TRBD2 | few | TRBV7-6 | CASSLDGTGSATSGNPYEQYF | TGTGCCAGCAGCTTAGATGGGACAGGCTCCGCAACTAGCGGGAACCCCTACGAGCAGTACTTC
TRBJ2-1 | . | . | TRBV9 | CASSGGSRHNEQFF | TGTGCCAGCAGCGGGGGGAGTCGGCACAATGAGCAGTTCTTC
TRBJ1-2 | . | few | TRBV6-2/TRBV6-3 | CASSGRANYGYTF | TGTGCCAGCAGCGGGCGGGCAAACTATGGCTACACCTTC
TRBJ1-4 | . | few | TRBV7-9 | CASSLVPLANEKLFF | TGTGCCAGCAGCTTAGTACCGCTGGCTAATGAAAAACTGTTTTTT
TRBJ1-4 | . | . | TRBV29-1 | CSVEVATNEKLFF | TGCAGCGTTGAGGTTGCAACTAATGAAAAACTGTTTTTT
TRBJ2-4 | TRBD2 | . | TRBV5-1 | CASSFEWTSGDIQYF | TGCGCCAGCAGCTTTGAATGGACTAGCGGGGACATTCAGTACTTC
TRBJ1-4 | . | few | TRBV11-2 | CASSKRGSLGRGEKLFF | TGTGCCAGCAGCAAACGGGGTTCGCTGGGGAGAGGAGAAAAACTGTTTTTT
TRBJ2-1 | TRBD2 | . | TRBV7-9 | CGWGTSGYNEQFF | TGTGGATGGGGGACTAGCGGCTACAATGAGCAGTTCTTT
TRBJ2-1 | . | . | TRBV12-3/TRBV12-4 | CASSHIPLDNEQFF | TGTGCCAGCAGCCACATACCCCTCGACAATGAGCAGTTCTTC
TRBJ2-1 | TRBD2 | . | TRBV20-1 | CSAQFAGGGLEQFF | TGCAGTGCCCAATTCGCGGGAGGAGGTCTTGAGCAGTTCTTC
TRBJ1-4 | . | few | TRBV28 | CTSSPTATNEKLFF | TGTACCAGCAGTCCGACCGCAACTAATGAAAAACTGTTTTTT
TRBJ2-1 | TRBD2 | . | TRBV4-1 | CASSRAGTSGGNEQFF | TGCGCCAGCTCTAGAGCCGGGACTAGCGGGGGAAATGAGCAGTTCTTC
TRBJ2-4 | TRBD1 | few | TRBV7-9 | CASSLVGQGATKNIQYF | TGTGCCAGCAGCTTAGTAGGCCAGGGGGCCACCAAAAACATTCAGTACTTC
TRBJ2-7 | . | . | TRBV4-1 | CASSQGILRDKYEQYF | TGCGCCAGCAGCCAAGGAATCCTTCGGGACAAGTACGAGCAGTACTTC
TRBJ2-7 | TRBD1 | few | TRBV29-1 | CSVARDRDGEQYF | TGCAGCGTTGCTCGGGACAGGGACGGCGAGCAGTACTTC